The clone carrying this TCR beta chain was seen only a few times. Patients aged 18 to 65 had newly diagnosed hyperthyroidism lasting under 2 months. TCR beta CDR3 sequences were amplified from RNA transcripts. HTBI primers were used for first-round RT-PCR of the TCR CDR3. One entry per CDR3 protein results from TCRdb running MiXCR on the multiplex PCR reads. The data contain roughly 750,000 distinct CDR3 sequences, 15% to 20% of them singletons. This sample stems from a study of T cells in Graves' hyperthyroidism and ophthalmopathy. The sample was blood. The clonotype was recovered from a man aged 18 to 35 with Graves' hyperthyroidism.

DNA of the CDR3: TGTGCCGGGGGACAGGCAGATACGCAGTATTTT. It yields the protein CAGGQADTQYF. This chain connects TRBV2 to TRBJ2-3; 8 nucleotides align to TRBD1. The CDR3 is 11 residues long. Per the germline V gene, CDR1 is SNHLY and CDR2 is FYNNEI. J was trimmed by 4 bases and V by 11 bases; bases with no gene match: 2.